The rows below give T cell receptor beta chains drawn from one sample of a study of Graves' ophthalmopathy and Graves' hyperthyroidism. In TCRdb, the multiplex PCR reads were re-called with MiXCR into one record per CDR3 protein. The table has 650,000 to 800,000 distinct CDR3 sequences, 35% to 45% seen once. Source material: peripheral blood. These receptors originate from an adult man with Graves' ophthalmopathy. Each CDR3 is given with its conserved first and last residue. The order of the fields is clone size, D gene, CDR3 length, J gene, V gene, CDR3 DNA, CDR3 protein. D genes are given only for firm matches. The listing skips clone size in some rows; elsewhere it reads once, few, many or a size class.

clone size: NA; D gene: NA; CDR3 length: 14; J gene: TRBJ1-2; V gene: TRBV7-2; CDR3 DNA: TGTGCCAGCAGCTCTACCGGGGACGTCTATGGCTACACCTTC; CDR3 protein: CASSSTGDVYGYTF
clone size: many; D gene: NA; CDR3 length: 15; J gene: TRBJ1-2; V gene: TRBV6-6; CDR3 DNA: TGTGCCAGCAGTTCCGTGTCCGGGACGAACTATGGCTACACCTTC; CDR3 protein: CASSSVSGTNYGYTF
clone size: NA; D gene: TRBD1; CDR3 length: 13; J gene: TRBJ1-1; V gene: TRBV20-1; CDR3 DNA: TGCAGTGCTGGTAGACAGGGGGGCACTGAAGCTTTCTTT; CDR3 protein: CSAGRQGGTEAFF
clone size: NA; D gene: TRBD1; CDR3 length: 14; J gene: TRBJ1-1; V gene: TRBV10-3; CDR3 DNA: TGTGCCATCAGTGCAGGGGGGGGCCGGACTGAAGCTTTCTTT; CDR3 protein: CAISAGGGRTEAFF
clone size: many; D gene: NA; CDR3 length: 14; J gene: TRBJ1-2; V gene: TRBV12-3/TRBV12-4; CDR3 DNA: TGTGCCAGCAGTTTGTCAGGGTGGACCTATGGCTACACCTTC; CDR3 protein: CASSLSGWTYGYTF
clone size: few; D gene: NA; CDR3 length: 15; J gene: TRBJ2-7; V gene: TRBV7-2; CDR3 DNA: TGTGCCAGCAGCTTAGTTACTGAGCTGACCTACGAGCAGTACTTC; CDR3 protein: CASSLVTELTYEQYF
clone size: few; D gene: NA; CDR3 length: 15; J gene: TRBJ1-3; V gene: TRBV12-3/TRBV12-4; CDR3 DNA: TGTGCCAGCAGTGAGATGACCTTATCTGGAAACACCATATATTTT; CDR3 protein: CASSEMTLSGNTIYF
clone size: many; D gene: NA; CDR3 length: 14; J gene: TRBJ1-2; V gene: TRBV12-3/TRBV12-4; CDR3 DNA: TGTGCCAGCAGTTTAGTACGGGGTTTCTATGGCTACACCTTC; CDR3 protein: CASSLVRGFYGYTF
clone size: many; D gene: TRBD1; CDR3 length: 14; J gene: TRBJ1-1; V gene: TRBV5-1; CDR3 DNA: TGCGCCAGCAGCTGGTATACAGGGGACACTGAAGCTTTCTTT; CDR3 protein: CASSWYTGDTEAFF
clone size: NA; D gene: TRBD1; CDR3 length: 14; J gene: TRBJ1-5; V gene: TRBV19; CDR3 DNA: TGTGCCAGTAGTATCGGGACAGGGGTGGTGCCCCAGCATTTT; CDR3 protein: CASSIGTGVVPQHF
clone size: NA; D gene: TRBD1; CDR3 length: 15; J gene: TRBJ1-1; V gene: TRBV5-1; CDR3 DNA: TGCGCCAGCAGCTCGGCAGGACAGGGGAACACTGAAGCTTTCTTT; CDR3 protein: CASSSAGQGNTEAFF
clone size: NA; D gene: NA; CDR3 length: 13; J gene: TRBJ2-7; V gene: TRBV7-2; CDR3 DNA: TGTGCCAGCAGCCAATGGCGGGACAGCGGGCAGTACTTC; CDR3 protein: CASSQWRDSGQYF
clone size: few; D gene: NA; CDR3 length: 15; J gene: TRBJ1-1; V gene: TRBV6-5; CDR3 DNA: TGTGCCAGCAGTTACTCTGGAGGGGATGCAACTGAAGCTTTCTTT; CDR3 protein: CASSYSGGDATEAFF
clone size: many; D gene: NA; CDR3 length: 12; J gene: TRBJ2-7; V gene: TRBV7-2; CDR3 DNA: TGTGCCAGCAGCTACACAGGGTACGAGCAGTACTTC; CDR3 protein: CASSYTGYEQYF
clone size: NA; D gene: NA; CDR3 length: 13; J gene: TRBJ2-5; V gene: TRBV20-1; CDR3 DNA: TGCAGTGCTAGTTTCCGGGGGCGAGAGACCCAGTACTTC; CDR3 protein: CSASFRGRETQYF
clone size: many; D gene: NA; CDR3 length: 14; J gene: TRBJ1-1; V gene: TRBV7-2; CDR3 DNA: TGTGCCAGCAGCTTAATTCAGGGGAACACTGAAGCTTTCTTT; CDR3 protein: CASSLIQGNTEAFF
clone size: few; D gene: NA; CDR3 length: 16; J gene: TRBJ1-2; V gene: TRBV4-2; CDR3 DNA: TGTGCCAGCAGCCAAGATCGCGGGGGAACGCGGTATGGCTACACCTTC; CDR3 protein: CASSQDRGGTRYGYTF
clone size: NA; D gene: NA; CDR3 length: 14; J gene: TRBJ1-4; V gene: TRBV25-1; CDR3 DNA: TGTGCCAGCAGTGATGGAGTGAACGCGGGGGGACTGTTTTTT; CDR3 protein: CASSDGVNAGGLFF
clone size: many; D gene: NA; CDR3 length: 14; J gene: TRBJ1-1; V gene: TRBV29-1; CDR3 DNA: TGCAGCGTTGATCCTCATGGGGGAAGGACTGAAGCTTTCTTT; CDR3 protein: CSVDPHGGRTEAFF
clone size: few; D gene: TRBD1; CDR3 length: 16; J gene: TRBJ1-1; V gene: TRBV12-5; CDR3 DNA: TGTGCTAGTGGTTTGACAACCCGGACAGGGGACACTGAAGCTTTCTTT; CDR3 protein: CASGLTTRTGDTEAFF
clone size: NA; D gene: NA; CDR3 length: 13; J gene: TRBJ1-3; V gene: TRBV19; CDR3 DNA: TGTGCCAGTAGTACTAACTCTGGAAACACCATATATTTT; CDR3 protein: CASSTNSGNTIYF
clone size: NA; D gene: TRBD1; CDR3 length: 15; J gene: TRBJ1-6; V gene: TRBV5-4; CDR3 DNA: TGTGCCAGCAGCTTGGGGGGACAGCAGAATTCACCCCTCCACTTT; CDR3 protein: CASSLGGQQNSPLHF
clone size: many; D gene: NA; CDR3 length: 14; J gene: TRBJ2-7; V gene: TRBV7-9; CDR3 DNA: TGTGCCAGCAGCTCAGCGGGACAGCCCTACGAGCAGTACTTC; CDR3 protein: CASSSAGQPYEQYF
clone size: many; D gene: NA; CDR3 length: 16; J gene: TRBJ1-3; V gene: TRBV9; CDR3 DNA: TGTGCCAGCAGCGTAAGCGACAGGTACTATGGAAACACCATATATTTT; CDR3 protein: CASSVSDRYYGNTIYF
clone size: once; D gene: NA; CDR3 length: 12; J gene: TRBJ2-5; V gene: TRBV30; CDR3 DNA: TGTGCCTGGCAGGACAGCGAGGCGACCCAGTACTTC; CDR3 protein: CAWQDSEATQYF
clone size: NA; D gene: TRBD1; CDR3 length: 14; J gene: TRBJ2-7; V gene: TRBV10-3; CDR3 DNA: TGTGCCATCAGGGGACAGGGGGGGCTCGGCGAGCAGTACTTC; CDR3 protein: CAIRGQGGLGEQYF
clone size: NA; D gene: TRBD1; CDR3 length: 14; J gene: TRBJ1-2; V gene: TRBV29-1; CDR3 DNA: TGCAGCGCTCAATTGACAGGGGCTAACTATGGCTACACCTTC; CDR3 protein: CSAQLTGANYGYTF
clone size: many; D gene: NA; CDR3 length: 14; J gene: TRBJ1-6; V gene: TRBV5-1; CDR3 DNA: TGCGCCAGCAGCCAAGGGACGGGGAATTCACCCCTCCACTTT; CDR3 protein: CASSQGTGNSPLHF
clone size: NA; D gene: NA; CDR3 length: 13; J gene: TRBJ1-6; V gene: TRBV29-1; CDR3 DNA: TGCAGCCTCCAGGGATTCTATAATTCACCCCTCCACTTT; CDR3 protein: CSLQGFYNSPLHF
clone size: few; D gene: TRBD1; CDR3 length: 17; J gene: TRBJ1-2; V gene: TRBV6-6; CDR3 DNA: TGTGCCAGCACGAATCGACGGGGACAGGGGCTCAACTATGGCTACACCTTC; CDR3 protein: CASTNRRGQGLNYGYTF
clone size: NA; D gene: TRBD2; CDR3 length: 15; J gene: TRBJ2-6; V gene: TRBV9; CDR3 DNA: TGTGCCAGCAGTGCCCCCGGGCGGGGGGCAAGGGCTGAAGCTTTC; CDR3 protein: CASSAPGRGARAEAF
clone size: NA; D gene: NA; CDR3 length: 11; J gene: TRBJ2-7; V gene: TRBV20-1; CDR3 DNA: TGCAGAGCTAGATTGAATTACGAGCGGTACTTC; CDR3 protein: CRARLNYERYF
clone size: once; D gene: NA; CDR3 length: 12; J gene: TRBJ2-7; V gene: TRBV29-1; CDR3 DNA: TGCAGCTGGAAGGGGATGTCCTACGAGCAGTACTTC; CDR3 protein: CSWKGMSYEQYF
clone size: NA; D gene: NA; CDR3 length: 14; J gene: TRBJ2-7; V gene: TRBV4-1; CDR3 DNA: TGCGCCAGCAGCCAAAGTCCGAACGGAGACGAGCAGTACTTC; CDR3 protein: CASSQSPNGDEQYF
clone size: few; D gene: TRBD2; CDR3 length: 16; J gene: TRBJ2-2; V gene: TRBV24-1; CDR3 DNA: TGTGCCACCAGTGATTTAGCGGGAGGGCCCACCGGGGAGCTGTTTTTT; CDR3 protein: CATSDLAGGPTGELFF
clone size: many; D gene: NA; CDR3 length: 15; J gene: TRBJ2-2; V gene: TRBV7-9; CDR3 DNA: TGTGCCAGCAGCCGGGACCCCGGGAACACCGGGGAGCTGTTTTTT; CDR3 protein: CASSRDPGNTGELFF
clone size: NA; D gene: NA; CDR3 length: 13; J gene: TRBJ2-7; V gene: TRBV20-1; CDR3 DNA: TGCAGTGCTAGGGGAAAGGGGAGTTACGAGCAGTACTTC; CDR3 protein: CSARGKGSYEQYF
clone size: NA; D gene: TRBD1; CDR3 length: 15; J gene: TRBJ1-1; V gene: TRBV5-1; CDR3 DNA: TGCGCCAGCAGCACCCGGGACAGTTTGAACACTGAAGCTTTCTTT; CDR3 protein: CASSTRDSLNTEAFF
clone size: many; D gene: TRBD2; CDR3 length: 17; J gene: TRBJ2-7; V gene: TRBV7-9; CDR3 DNA: TGTGCCAGCAGCTTAGGCCCAATAAGCGGGAGTTTCGACGAGCAGTACTTC; CDR3 protein: CASSLGPISGSFDEQYF
clone size: NA; D gene: NA; CDR3 length: 17; J gene: TRBJ1-6; V gene: TRBV10-3; CDR3 DNA: TGTGCCGTCAGTGAGGCACGTACAAGCTCCTATAATTCACCCCTCCACTTT; CDR3 protein: CAVSEARTSSYNSPLHF
clone size: NA; D gene: NA; CDR3 length: 14; J gene: TRBJ1-2; V gene: TRBV2; CDR3 DNA: TGTGCCAGCAGTGAACCTGGCAGGGCCTATGGCTACACCTTC; CDR3 protein: CASSEPGRAYGYTF
clone size: NA; D gene: NA; CDR3 length: 13; J gene: TRBJ1-6; V gene: TRBV11-1; CDR3 DNA: TGTGCCTGGAGAGGTGGGGGCAGATCACCCCTCCACTTT; CDR3 protein: CAWRGGGRSPLHF
clone size: NA; D gene: NA; CDR3 length: 14; J gene: TRBJ1-2; V gene: TRBV5-6; CDR3 DNA: TGTGCCAGCAGCTTGGGCAATTTGCACTATGGCTACACCTTC; CDR3 protein: CASSLGNLHYGYTF
clone size: NA; D gene: NA; CDR3 length: 14; J gene: TRBJ2-3; V gene: TRBV7-9; CDR3 DNA: TGTGCCAGCAGCTTAGCGGAGGGGACAGATACGCAGTATTTT; CDR3 protein: CASSLAEGTDTQYF
clone size: few; D gene: TRBD2; CDR3 length: 17; J gene: TRBJ2-7; V gene: TRBV20-1; CDR3 DNA: TGCAGTGCTAGAGGGGGACTAGCGGGGGGGCCCTACTACGAGCAGTACTTC; CDR3 protein: CSARGGLAGGPYYEQYF
clone size: NA; D gene: TRBD2; CDR3 length: 17; J gene: TRBJ2-5; V gene: TRBV11-1; CDR3 DNA: TGTGCCAGCAGCCCGGGTCCCAGCGGGGGGGCCTGGGAGACCCAGTACTTC; CDR3 protein: CASSPGPSGGAWETQYF
clone size: many; D gene: TRBD1; CDR3 length: 15; J gene: TRBJ1-2; V gene: TRBV9; CDR3 DNA: TGTGCCAGCAGCCGACCGACAGGGCGCTATTTGGGCTACACCTTC; CDR3 protein: CASSRPTGRYLGYTF
clone size: few; D gene: NA; CDR3 length: 13; J gene: TRBJ2-2; V gene: TRBV12-3/TRBV12-4; CDR3 DNA: TGTGCCAGCAGTTTAGATGGGTTCGGGGAGCTGTTTTTT; CDR3 protein: CASSLDGFGELFF
clone size: NA; D gene: NA; CDR3 length: 14; J gene: TRBJ2-1; V gene: TRBV10-2; CDR3 DNA: TGCGCCAGCAGTGACAGGGAGCTTTACAATGAGCAGTTCTTC; CDR3 protein: CASSDRELYNEQFF
clone size: many; D gene: NA; CDR3 length: 13; J gene: TRBJ2-5; V gene: TRBV9; CDR3 DNA: TGTGCCAGCAGCGTAGCCCTCTCTGGGACCCAGTACTTC; CDR3 protein: CASSVALSGTQYF
clone size: NA; D gene: NA; CDR3 length: 13; J gene: TRBJ1-1; V gene: TRBV7-2; CDR3 DNA: TGTGCCAGCAGCTTGGCGGCGACCCCCGAAGCTTTCTTT; CDR3 protein: CASSLAATPEAFF
clone size: NA; D gene: TRBD2; CDR3 length: 18; J gene: TRBJ2-1; V gene: TRBV24-1; CDR3 DNA: TGTGCCACCAGTGATTCCATGACTAGCGGCAACTCCTACAATGAGCAGTTCTTC; CDR3 protein: CATSDSMTSGNSYNEQFF